This TCR beta chain was recorded in a study of Ad26.COV2.S vaccination and SARS-CoV-2 variants. Assay used: immunoSEQ multiplex PCR; TCRdb lists only in-frame clones, some missing. The repertoire holds some 320,000 clones, with approximately 86% as singletons. Indicated treatment: some 20 received Ad26.COV2.S at low or high dose, single or two shots; roughly 5 received placebo; per-sample allocation not given. Day 63 after the first vaccine or placebo injection was the time point for sampling. This CDR3 has 14 amino acids. Germline lookup yields CDR1 SGHRS and CDR2 YFSETQ. V lost 4 bases to trimming and J lost 7 bases; unmatched junction nucleotides: 4.

Source: peripheral blood, taken in a trial of Ad26.COV2.S vaccine versus placebo. The gene calls are TRBV5-1 and TRBJ2-7, with 14 bases identical to TRBD2. This TCR derives from a person aged 18-60 years who received the Ad26.COV2.S COVID-19 vaccine or a placebo. The CDR3 bases are TGCGCCAGCAGCGACGGACTAGCGGGGGGTGAGCAGTACTTC. Translated, it gives CASSDGLAGGEQYF.